Listed below are T cell receptor beta chains from one sample, sequenced in a study of shared clonotypes between healthy human individuals. Libraries were prepared by immunoSEQ multiplex PCR; TCRdb keeps only in-frame clonotypes and omits some of them. Of 500,000 or so clones listed, approximately 94% are singletons. Sequencing used naive CD4+ T cells sorted from blood. Receptor source: a woman in her 30s in good health. The CDR3 runs from the conserved cysteine through the conserved F or W. The D gene is left open where the match is weak. Clone size is not always given. Where it is, it says once, few, many or a class for expanded clones.

V	J	length	size	D	DNA	CDR3
TRBV6-1	TRBJ1-2	15	-	-	TGTGCCAGCAGTGCGCAAGGGGGATTCCTCTATGGCTACACCTTC	CASSAQGGFLYGYTF
TRBV19	TRBJ2-7	15	-	TRBD1	TGTGCCAGTAGTATAGTAGGACAGGGAACCTACGAGCAGTACTTC	CASSIVGQGTYEQYF
TRBV5-6	TRBJ2-3	16	-	-	TGTGCCAGCAGCTTTCGGGGGACCAGACGCACAGATACGCAGTATTTT	CASSFRGTRRTDTQYF
TRBV5-4	TRBJ2-7	17	-	TRBD2	TGTGCCAGCAGCGGGGCCCCGAGTAGCGGGAGCACGTACGAGCAGTACTTC	CASSGAPSSGSTYEQYF
TRBV28	TRBJ2-3	15	-	-	TGTGCCAGCAGTTCGGGTAGCGAGGTCGCAGATACGCAGTATTTT	CASSSGSEVADTQYF
TRBV5-1	TRBJ1-1	15	once	TRBD1	TGCGCCAGCAGCCCCAGGGGGGCCCGGGACACTGAAGCTTTCTTT	CASSPRGARDTEAFF
TRBV11-3	TRBJ2-6	16	-	-	TGTGCCAGCAGCTTGGGGGGGCAAGCCGGGGCCAACGTCCTGACTTTC	CASSLGGQAGANVLTF
TRBV10-3	TRBJ2-7	13	-	TRBD1	TGTGCCATCAGTGTAGGACAGGGGTACGAGCAGTACTTC	CAISVGQGYEQYF
TRBV2	TRBJ1-5	15	-	-	TGTGCCAGCAGTGAAGGCCCGATGGGGAAGATGGCCCAGCATTTT	CASSEGPMGKMAQHF
TRBV7-2	TRBJ1-2	14	-	-	TGTGCCAGCAGCTTAGAGTCCAGGGCTAATGGCTACACCTTC	CASSLESRANGYTF
TRBV2	TRBJ1-2	18	-	-	TGTGCCAGCAGTGAAGAAGTAGGGGTTTGGCTAACGCTCTATGGCTACACCTTC	CASSEEVGVWLTLYGYTF
TRBV19	TRBJ1-2	14	-	-	TGTGCCAGTCAATACTTGGGGCAGGGATTCGGCTACACCTTC	CASQYLGQGFGYTF
TRBV5-1	TRBJ1-1	16	-	-	TGCGCCAGCAGAGTGACGCCAGGTACTGTGAACACTGAAGCTTTCTTT	CASRVTPGTVNTEAFF
TRBV12-5	TRBJ1-1	13	-	-	TGTGCTAGTGGCCCTGAGGTGGGGACTGAAGCTTTCTTT	CASGPEVGTEAFF
TRBV19	TRBJ1-5	13	-	-	TGTGCCAGTAGTATACAGCTCAATCAGCCCCAGCATTTT	CASSIQLNQPQHF
TRBV4-1	TRBJ2-1	16	-	-	TGCGCCAGCAGCCAAGTTTGGGTAACACCCTACAATGAGCAGTTCTTC	CASSQVWVTPYNEQFF
TRBV7-3	TRBJ2-2	16	-	TRBD1	TGTGCCAGCAGCTCAAACCCGGGACAGGGAACCGGGGAGCTGTTTTTT	CASSSNPGQGTGELFF
TRBV2	TRBJ1-4	15	-	TRBD1	TGTGCCAGCAGTCGACAGGGTGCCCCTAATGAAAAACTGTTTTTT	CASSRQGAPNEKLFF
TRBV4-1	TRBJ2-1	15	-	-	TGCGCCAGCAGCCAAGACGGTTGGACAGACAATGAGCAGTTCTTC	CASSQDGWTDNEQFF
TRBV7-9	TRBJ2-2	16	-	TRBD2	TGTGCCAGCAGCGGACTAGCGGGAGGGCGTGGCGGGGAGCTGTTTTTT	CASSGLAGGRGGELFF
TRBV6-5	TRBJ2-5	14	-	-	TGTGCCAGCAGTACGCGGGACGCGAGGGAGACCCAGTACTTC	CASSTRDARETQYF
TRBV29-1	TRBJ1-3	13	-	-	TGCAGCGTTGCAGGGGACTCCGGTAGCACCATATATTTT	CSVAGDSGSTIYF
TRBV7-3	TRBJ2-2	15	-	-	TGTGCCAGCAGCGAAAACGAGCTCCGTACCGGGGAGCTGTTTTTT	CASSENELRTGELFF
TRBV5-6	TRBJ2-5	14	-	-	TGTGCCAGCAGCTGGGGCACTCCCCAAGAGACCCAGTACTTC	CASSWGTPQETQYF
TRBV28	TRBJ1-5	15	once	TRBD1	TGTGCCAGCAGTTTAATTGGACAGGGGCATCAGCCCCAGCATTTT	CASSLIGQGHQPQHF
TRBV5-4	TRBJ2-1	15	-	-	TGTGCCAGCAGCCCGCCTCCCCCTAGCACCCATGAGCAGTTCTTC	CASSPPPPSTHEQFF
TRBV14	TRBJ2-1	15	-	-	TGTGCCAGCAGCCAAGTCTTCTATTCCCACAATGAGCAGTTCTTC	CASSQVFYSHNEQFF
TRBV25-1	TRBJ2-3	15	-	TRBD2	TGTGCCAGCAGTCGACTAGCGGATTCCACAGATACGCAGTATTTT	CASSRLADSTDTQYF
TRBV5-4	TRBJ1-4	16	-	TRBD1	TGTGCCAGCAGCAGGACAGGGGGCGAAACTAATGAAAAACTGTTTTTT	CASSRTGGETNEKLFF
TRBV4-1	TRBJ2-7	15	-	TRBD1	TGCGCCAGCAGCCAGGGAGGACAGGGGTTTTACGAGCAGTACTTC	CASSQGGQGFYEQYF
TRBV11-1	TRBJ2-7	14	-	TRBD1	TGTGCCAGCAGCTTACGGGACAGGGGCTACGAGCAGTACTTC	CASSLRDRGYEQYF
TRBV19	TRBJ1-5	13	-	-	TGTGCCAGTAGTGCCGTGGGGAATCAGCCCCAGCATTTT	CASSAVGNQPQHF
TRBV14	TRBJ2-1	18	-	TRBD2	TGTGCCAGCAGCCAAAAGGGACTAGCGGGAGAGGCCTACAATGAGCAGTTCTTC	CASSQKGLAGEAYNEQFF
TRBV14	TRBJ1-3	17	-	TRBD1	TGTGCCAGCAGCATCCGGACAGGGGGCGTCTCTGGAAACACCATATATTTT	CASSIRTGGVSGNTIYF
TRBV6-4	TRBJ1-2	15	-	-	TGTGCCAGCAGTGACTACTTCGGGAACCGGGCTGGCTACACCTTC	CASSDYFGNRAGYTF
TRBV5-1	TRBJ2-2	18	-	TRBD2	TGCGCCAGCCGCCGTGAAACTCTTAGCGGGAGGGCGTCCGGGGAGCTGTTTTTT	CASRRETLSGRASGELFF
TRBV4-1	TRBJ2-2	15	-	TRBD1	TGCGCCAGCAGCCAAGGACAGGGGCGAACCGGGGAGCTGTTTTTT	CASSQGQGRTGELFF
TRBV30	TRBJ2-7	15	-	-	TGTGCCTGGAGTGTATCTTTCGGCGGCTCCTACGAGCAGTACTTC	CAWSVSFGGSYEQYF
TRBV2	TRBJ2-2	17	-	TRBD1	TGTGCCAGCAAAGGACAGGGGCGAACAAGGGGCACCGGGGAGCTGTTTTTT	CASKGQGRTRGTGELFF
TRBV9	TRBJ2-1	18	once	TRBD2	TGTGCCAGCAGCGCCCAGGTTGGCGGGAGGGCCGCCTACAATGAGCAGTTCTTC	CASSAQVGGRAAYNEQFF
TRBV28	TRBJ1-6	11	few	-	TGTGCCAGCAGTACTAATTCACCCCTCCACTTT	CASSTNSPLHF